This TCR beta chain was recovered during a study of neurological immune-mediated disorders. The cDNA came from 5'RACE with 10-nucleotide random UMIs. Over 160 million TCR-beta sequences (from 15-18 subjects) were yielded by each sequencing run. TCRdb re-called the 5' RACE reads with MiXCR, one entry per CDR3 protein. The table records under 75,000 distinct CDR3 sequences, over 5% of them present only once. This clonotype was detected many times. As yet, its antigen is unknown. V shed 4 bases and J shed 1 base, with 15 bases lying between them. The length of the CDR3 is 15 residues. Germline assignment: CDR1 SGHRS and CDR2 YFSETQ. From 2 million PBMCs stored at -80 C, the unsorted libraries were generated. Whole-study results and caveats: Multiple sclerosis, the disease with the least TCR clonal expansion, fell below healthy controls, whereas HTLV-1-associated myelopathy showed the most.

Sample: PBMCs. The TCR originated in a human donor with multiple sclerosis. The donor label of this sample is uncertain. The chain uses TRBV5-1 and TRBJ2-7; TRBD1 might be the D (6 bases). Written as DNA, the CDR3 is TGCGCCAGCAGCATTGCCGGGACAAATTCCTACGAGCAGTACTTC. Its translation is CASSIAGTNSYEQYF. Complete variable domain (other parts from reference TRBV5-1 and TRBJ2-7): KAGVTQTPRYLIKTRGQQVTLSCSPISGHRSVSWYQQTPGQGLQFLFEYFSETQRNKGNFPGRFSGRQFSNSRSEMNVSTLELGDSALYLCASSIAGTNSYEQYFGPGTRLTVT.